The 17 T cell receptor beta chains in this list originate from one sample, sequenced in a study of cytomegalovirus exposure and HLA in healthy donors. Primers for the PCR totalled 60 Vbeta and 13 Jbeta. This table comes from immunoSEQ multiplex PCR, and its TCRdb copy is limited to in-frame clones, with some not included. The clone table shows around 52,000 clones, with the ten largest holding more than 9.5%. The material sequenced was PBMCs. The receptors shown here come from a woman in her forties or fifties in good health and CMV-seropositive.

This rearrangement joins TRBV28 to TRBJ2-7; D gene unclear. CDR3 size: 13 residues. Between the trimmed V and J ends, which lost 6 bases and 0 bases, there was a span of 9 bases. Germline V gene data show CDR1 as MDHEN and CDR2 as SYDVKM. The CDR3 loop reads CASSRQDSYEQYF. The CDR3 DNA reads as TGTGCCAGCAGCCGACAAGACTCCTACGAGCAGTACTTC.

The gene calls are TRBV10-3 and TRBJ2-7; D ambiguous. CDR1 is ENHRY, CDR2 SYGVKD, per germline. The CDR3 runs to 14 residues. V dropped 5 bases and J dropped 3 bases, with 14 bases sitting between them. DNA of the CDR3: TGTGCCATCAGTTCCTCGACTGGAAACTACGAGCAGTACTTC. Encoded protein: CAISSSTGNYEQYF.

The chain joins TRBV9 to TRBJ2-1; 8 bases are shared with TRBD2. The CDR3 totals 14 residues. The junction had 6 bases not matched to a gene; V was cut back by 3 bases and J by 7 bases. CDR1 and CDR2 from the germline V gene are SGDLS and YYNGEE. CDR3 amino acids: CASSAPGLGNEQFF. The DNA of the CDR3 is TGTGCCAGCAGCGCCCCGGGACTAGGAAATGAGCAGTTCTTC.

The V call is TRBV7-9, the J call TRBJ1-1; TRBD1 matches at 9 bases. With V trimmed by 3 bases and J by 0 bases, 8 bases remained unmatched. CDR1 is SEHNR and CDR2 is FQNEAQ in the germline V gene (reference sequence). The CDR3 sequence is 17 residues long. The CDR3 DNA is TGTGCCAGCAGCTTGGGGACAGGGAATCGGCTGAACACTGAAGCTTTCTTT. It specifies CASSLGTGNRLNTEAFF.

The CDR3: CASRIRDRVTSYEQYF. CDR3 DNA: TGTGCCAGCAGGATCCGGGACAGGGTCACGTCCTACGAGCAGTACTTC. This chain connects TRBV21-1 to TRBJ2-7; the table's D gene call, TRBD1, was not cross checked with the DNA. TRBV21-1 is listed as a pseudogene. The CDR3 sequence is 16 residues long.

J is TRBJ1-5 and V is TRBV19, with TRBD1 matching over 8 bases. This CDR3 is built from 14 residues. The germline V gene encodes CDR1 LNHDA and CDR2 SQIVND (reference sequence). V lost 6 bases, J lost 2 bases, and 3 bases stayed unmatched. The CDR3 sequence is CASSPTGGNQPQHF. The CDR3 DNA reads TGTGCCAGTAGCCCGACAGGGGGCAATCAGCCCCAGCATTTT.

The CDR3 loop reads CASSYDRAYEQYF. Here the CDR3 DNA reads TGTGCCAGCAGTTACGACAGGGCCTACGAGCAGTACTTC. The rearrangement links TRBV6-6 to TRBJ2-7; 7 nucleotides match TRBD1. Trimming took 2 bases from V and 2 from J; bases not matched to a gene: 0. Germline-derived CDR1 and CDR2 are MNHNY and SVGAGI (reference sequence). This CDR3 has 13 residues.

The chain employs TRBV6-5 and TRBJ1-1; 9 bases fit TRBD1. CDR1 and CDR2 (germline): MNHEY, SVGAGI. V lost 3 bases and J lost 5; bases outside the gene matches: 10. This CDR3 contains 16 residues. The CDR3 DNA is TGTGCCAGCAGTTATTCTCCCGGGACAGGGCAGACTGAAGCTTTCTTT. Protein: CASSYSPGTGQTEAFF.

Note on this clone: At one end the junction does not follow the germline gene, possibly because of a read error. The chain recombines TRBV7-8 with TRBJ2-3, with 8 positions matching TRBD1. The CDR3 is 12 residues long. CDR1 is SGHVS and CDR2 is FQNEAQ in the germline V gene. The CDR3 sequence is CASSSLDRVRNF. For the CDR3, the DNA is TGTGCCAGCAGCTCCCTGGACAGGGTTAGGAATTTT.

This rearrangement joins TRBV10-3 to TRBJ2-5; 8 bases line up with TRBD2. This CDR3 has 15 amino acids. J lost 5 bases, V lost 3 bases, and 8 bases had no gene match. The V gene's germline CDR1 is ENHRY and CDR2 SYGVKD. The CDR3 sequence: CAISDSSGGRETQYF. The CDR3, as DNA: TGTGCCATCAGTGATAGTTCGGGGGGGCGGGAGACCCAGTACTTC.

The chain combines TRBV4-1 with TRBJ1-2; weak D call: TRBD1 (5 bases). Trimming took 5 bases from V and 5 from J, leaving 24 bases between them. This CDR3 has 17 residues. Looked up from germline, CDR1 is MGHRA and CDR2 is YSYEKL. The CDR3 coding sequence is TGCGCCAGCAGCGACGTTAGGGGAGGGCGCGAACCATATGGCTACACCTTC. Translation gives CASSDVRGGREPYGYTF.

The CDR3, as DNA: TGTGCCAGTAGCTTTAGCGGGGGGGCAGATACGCAGTATTTT. As protein: CASSFSGGADTQYF. The chain is built from TRBV19 and TRBJ2-3; 11 bases match TRBD2. The V gene's germline CDR1 is LNHDA and CDR2 SQIVND (reference sequence). The V segment lost 6 bases and the J segment 4 bases; nucleotides outside the gene matches: 3. This CDR3 is 14 amino acids long.

The chain is built from TRBV4-1 and TRBJ1-2, with D maybe TRBD1 (5 bases). V dropped 4 bases and J dropped 0 bases, with 12 bases sitting between them. Germline V CDR1 and CDR2: MGHRA, YSYEKL. CDR3 size: 15 residues. CDR3 residues: CASSRGTEANYGYTF. The CDR3 nucleotides read TGCGCCAGCAGCCGCGGGACCGAAGCTAACTATGGCTACACCTTC.

V and J are TRBV29-1 and TRBJ1-3; no clear D. CDR1 SQVTM and CDR2 ANQGSEA come from the germline V gene. There are 14 residues in the CDR3. Trimming left V 4 bases short and J 2 bases short, with 12 bases between. CDR3 region: CSVGGLGTGNTIYF. Written as DNA, the CDR3 is TGCAGCGTTGGAGGGCTCGGCACTGGAAACACCATATATTTT.

The chain has TRBV15 and TRBJ2-1, with D maybe TRBD1 (6 bases). Germline CDR1 is LNHNV and CDR2 is YYDKDF (reference sequence). Trimming left V 6 bases short and J 6 bases short, with 21 bases between. The CDR3 covers 16 residues. The CDR3 protein is CATRGTSTDDSNEQFF. CDR3 in DNA: TGTGCCACCAGGGGGACATCTACTGATGATAGCAATGAGCAGTTCTTC. The full variable domain, in which reference TRBV15 and TRBJ2-1 provide the parts outside the CDR3, is DAMVIQNPRYQVTQFGKPVTLSCSQTLNHNVMYWYQQKSSQAPKLLFHYYDKDFNNEADTPDNFQSRRPNTSFCFLDIRSPGLGDTAMYLCATRGTSTDDSNEQFFGPGTRLTVL.

The genes are TRBV4-1 and TRBJ1-1; D ambiguous. Deletions cut 0 bases from V and 4 bases from J, with 9 bases between. The CDR3 loop spans 14 amino acids. Germline V gene sequence: CDR1 MGHRA, CDR2 YSYEKL. The CDR3: CASSQDRVGTEAFF. The CDR3 bases are TGCGCCAGCAGCCAAGATCGGGTGGGCACTGAAGCTTTCTTT.

The chain joins TRBV7-9 to TRBJ1-2, with 10 nucleotides matching TRBD1. The CDR3 is made up of 14 amino acids. Trimming took 6 bases from V and 8 from J; bases not matched to a gene: 9. The V gene's germline CDR1 is SEHNR and CDR2 FQNEAQ (reference sequence). For the CDR3, the DNA is TGTGCCAGCAGAACGACAGGGGGCGCAGGAGGCTACACCTTC. Translating it yields CASRTTGGAGGYTF.